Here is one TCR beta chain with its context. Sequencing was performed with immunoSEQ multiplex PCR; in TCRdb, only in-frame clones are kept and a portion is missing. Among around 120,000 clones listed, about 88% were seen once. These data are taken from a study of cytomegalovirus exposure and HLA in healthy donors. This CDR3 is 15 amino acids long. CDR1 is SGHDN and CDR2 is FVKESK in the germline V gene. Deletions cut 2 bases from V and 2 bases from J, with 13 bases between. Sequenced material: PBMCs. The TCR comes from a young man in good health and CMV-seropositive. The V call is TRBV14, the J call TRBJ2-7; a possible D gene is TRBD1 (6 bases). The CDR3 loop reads CASSQSGGAAYEQYF. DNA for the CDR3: TGTGCCAGCAGCCAATCTGGGGGCGCAGCCTACGAGCAGTACTTC.